This is a list of T cell receptor beta chains from one sample in a study of T cell changes during pregnancy in multiple sclerosis. The protocol was immunoSEQ multiplex PCR, while the TCRdb copy is restricted to in-frame clones and leaves out a portion. The table records nearly 110,000 clones, 85% to 95% of them present only once. The specimen comprised peripheral blood, sampled after pregnancy. These receptors came from a female donor with multiple sclerosis, enrolled in a pregnancy study. Each CDR3 is given with its conserved first and last residue. A D gene is named only where the DNA matches it firmly. For some rows the clone size is stated as once, few or many, or as a class when expanded; others skip it.

CDR3 protein	CDR3 DNA	D gene	J gene	V gene	clone size
CASSQTGTNQPQHF	TGCGCCAGCAGCCAAACAGGGACGAATCAGCCCCAGCATTTT	-	TRBJ1-5	TRBV4-1	-
CATSRDNSGYEQYF	TGTGCCACCAGCAGGGATAATAGCGGCTACGAGCAGTACTTC	-	TRBJ2-7	TRBV15	-
CASSLTSGSRNEQFF	TGTGCCAGCAGTCTTACTAGCGGGAGTAGGAATGAGCAGTTCTTC	TRBD2	TRBJ2-1	TRBV27	-
CASTTGQEFKGYTF	TGTGCCAGCACCACGGGACAGGAGTTTAAAGGCTACACCTTC	TRBD1	TRBJ1-2	TRBV6-1	-
CASSLRDFYGYTF	TGCGCCAGCAGCCTTCGGGACTTCTATGGCTACACCTTC	-	TRBJ1-2	TRBV4-1	-
CASSLGASQGRNIQYF	TGTGCCAGCAGTTTGGGCGCCTCTCAGGGGCGAAACATTCAGTACTTC	-	TRBJ2-4	TRBV28	-
CASSLGQATEAFF	TGCGCCAGCAGTCTAGGACAGGCAACTGAAGCTTTCTTT	TRBD1	TRBJ1-1	TRBV5-1	-
CASSPSGPYEQYF	TGTGCCAGCAGCCCCAGCGGGCCCTACGAGCAGTACTTC	-	TRBJ2-7	TRBV5-6	-
CASSDGTGDYGYTF	TGTGCCAGCAGCGATGGGACAGGTGACTATGGCTACACCTTC	TRBD1	TRBJ1-2	TRBV9	-
CAWSKGLSGEQYF	TGTGCCTGGTCGAAGGGACTGTCGGGCGAGCAGTACTTC	-	TRBJ2-7	TRBV30	-
CASSWTGGGGANVLTF	TGCGCCAGCAGCTGGACAGGGGGAGGAGGGGCCAACGTCCTGACTTTC	TRBD1	TRBJ2-6	TRBV5-1	-
CASSEAGQGVPDTQYF	TGTGCCAGCAGTGAAGCAGGACAGGGTGTCCCAGATACGCAGTATTTT	TRBD1	TRBJ2-3	TRBV2	-
CASSSRRDTSNQPQHF	TGTGCCAGCAGCTCTCGCCGGGACACCAGCAATCAGCCCCAGCATTTT	-	TRBJ1-5	TRBV27	-
CASSQGVRTEAFF	TGTGCCAGCAGCCAGGGGGTCCGCACTGAAGCTTTCTTT	TRBD1	TRBJ1-1	TRBV11-2	-
CAWTGSTDTQYF	TGTGCCTGGACAGGGAGCACAGATACGCAGTATTTT	-	TRBJ2-3	TRBV30	-
CASSPNVGGFYGYTF	TGCGCCAGCAGCCCCAATGTAGGGGGCTTCTATGGCTACACCTTC	TRBD1	TRBJ1-2	TRBV5-1	few
CASTPGWDFAEAFF	TGTGCCAGCACCCCGGGGTGGGATTTTGCCGAAGCTTTCTTT	-	TRBJ1-1	TRBV6-1	-
CAWNAGDGEKLFF	TGTGCCTGGAACGCGGGCGATGGGGAAAAACTGTTTTTT	-	TRBJ1-4	TRBV30	-